The source of this T cell receptor (beta chain) is a study of graft-versus-host responses after intestinal transplantation. V lost 6 bases and J lost 0, with 6 bases in between. The CDR3 covers 13 residues. Germline CDR1 and CDR2: SQVTM and ANQGSEA. Using immunoSEQ multiplex PCR, the repertoire was profiled, and TCRdb retains in-frame clones only, with some absent. The table has about 150,000 clones, around 90% seen once. As to this clone: Its antigen is currently unknown.

This TCR came from a human donor who received an intestinal transplant. The chain employs TRBV29-1 and TRBJ2-6; maybe TRBD2 (5 bases). The source material was unstimulated CD4+ T cells sorted from spleen or lymph node cells, sampled before intestinal transplant. The CDR3 nucleotides are TGCAGCGTCGACTACTCTGGGGCCAACGTCCTGACTTTC. The encoded protein is CSVDYSGANVLTF.